Listed here are 11 T cell receptor beta chains from one sample, sequenced in a study of blood T cell repertoires in COVID-19. TCRdb's table, derived via immunoSEQ multiplex PCR, lists solely in-frame clones and lacks some. The sample shows 150,000 to 200,000 clones, roughly 82% of them seen only once. The sample consisted of PBMCs or T cells enriched from blood (not recorded which). The receptors shown here come from a man aged 35-49 years who had recovered from COVID-19.

The V call is TRBV6-2 or TRBV6-3, the J call TRBJ1-5, with D possibly being TRBD1 (5 bases). This CDR3 spans 18 amino acids. V was cut by 2 bases and J by 1 base, with 18 bases left in between. Germline V gene data show CDR1 as MNHEY and CDR2 as SVGEGT. CDR3: CASSYPLRAESSNQPQHF. The CDR3 bases are TGTGCCAGCAGTTACCCCCTCAGGGCGGAATCAAGCAATCAGCCCCAGCATTTT.

This chain connects TRBV6-5 to TRBJ1-2; D is uncertain. V dropped 6 bases and J dropped 8 bases, with 10 bases sitting between them. CDR1 is MNHEY and CDR2 is SVGAGI in the germline V gene. The CDR3 totals 11 residues. DNA for the CDR3: TGTGCCAGCAGAACAGATCGGGGCTACACCTTC. Protein sequence: CASRTDRGYTF.

The rearrangement uses TRBV7-3 and TRBJ2-5, with D perhaps TRBD1 (6 bases). In germline, CDR1 is SGHTA, CDR2 FQGTGA. The V gene lost 3 bases and the J gene lost 3 bases, with 14 bases spanning the gap. There are 15 residues in the CDR3. CDR3 sequence: CASSLPGTREETQYF. In DNA, the CDR3 is TGTGCCAGCAGCTTGCCCGGGACACGAGAAGAGACCCAGTACTTC.

This chain joins TRBV7-9 and TRBJ1-5; D perhaps matches TRBD1 (5 bases). There are 14 residues in the CDR3. Trimming pared 1 base from V and 5 bases from J, leaving 9 bases between. Per germline, CDR1 SEHNR and CDR2 FQNEAQ (reference sequence). The CDR3 region is CASSLGLGDQPQHF. The DNA for the CDR3 is TGTGCCAGCAGCTTAGGCCTAGGGGATCAGCCCCAGCATTTT.

The chain employs TRBV28 and TRBJ2-7, with a weak D call TRBD1 (5 bases). The CDR3 loop spans 12 amino acids. The V and J ends lost 3 bases and 3 bases respectively, with 6 bases between them. Germline V gene data show CDR1 as MDHEN and CDR2 as SYDVKM. The DNA for the CDR3 is TGTGCCAGCAGTTTCCAGGGCTACGAGCAGTACTTC. It specifies CASSFQGYEQYF.

This clone was observed a few times. V and J are TRBV28 and TRBJ2-7; 7 bases match TRBD1. There are 17 residues in the CDR3. Germline CDR1 reads MDHEN; CDR2 reads SYDVKM. V lost 5 bases and J lost 5; bases outside the gene matches: 18. The CDR3 reads CASSQPTSRGSRNEQYF. The CDR3 DNA reads as TGTGCCAGCAGTCAACCCACTTCCAGGGGGTCTAGGAACGAGCAGTACTTC.

V usage is TRBV5-1 and J usage is TRBJ2-1; tentatively, D is TRBD2 (6 bases). This CDR3 comprises 15 residues. Germline assignment: CDR1 SGHRS and CDR2 YFSETQ. The ends were cut back, 2 bases at V and 5 bases at J, with 14 bases in the middle. The CDR3 loop reads CASSFIGGEDNEQFF. For the CDR3, the DNA is TGCGCCAGCAGCTTTATCGGGGGAGAGGACAATGAGCAGTTCTTC.

The CDR3 region is CASSQGDRGNTEAFF. The CDR3 nucleotides read TGTGCCAGCAGCCAAGGGGACAGGGGGAACACTGAAGCTTTCTTT. J is TRBJ1-1 and V is TRBV3-1 (or the pseudogene TRBV3-2), with TRBD1 matching 10 bases. The germline gives CDR1 LGHDT, CDR2 YNNKEL (reference sequence). With V trimmed by 1 base and J by 1 base, 0 bases remained unmatched. This CDR3 spans 15 amino acids.

The chain combines TRBV7-2 with TRBJ2-4; TRBD1 is a possible D gene (5 bases). The CDR3 totals 13 residues. The germline V gene has CDR1 SGHTA and CDR2 FQGNSA. Trimming removed 3 bases at V and 16 bases at J, with 19 bases between. CDR3 protein: CASSFRETYPRYF. CDR3 nucleotide sequence: TGTGCCAGCAGCTTCAGGGAAACTTACCCTAGATACTTC.

This chain joins TRBV9 and TRBJ1-2; D unresolved. CDR1 and CDR2 (germline): SGDLS, YYNGEE. With 0 bases removed from V and 6 bases from J, the gap between germline ends came to 9 bases. The CDR3 totals 13 residues. CDR3 DNA: TGTGCCAGCAGCGTAGATATGGCGGATGGCTACACCTTC. Its protein product is CASSVDMADGYTF.

The V and J genes are TRBV3-1 (or the pseudogene TRBV3-2) and TRBJ2-1; TRBD2 aligns across 10 bases. The J segment lost 5 bases and the V segment lost 5 bases, leaving 6 bases of the junction unmatched. In germline, CDR1 is LGHDT, CDR2 YNNKEL (reference sequence). The CDR3 runs to 15 residues. For the CDR3, the DNA is TGTGCCAGCAGCTCCCCGGGACTAGCGAACAATGAGCAGTTCTTC. It translates to CASSSPGLANNEQFF.